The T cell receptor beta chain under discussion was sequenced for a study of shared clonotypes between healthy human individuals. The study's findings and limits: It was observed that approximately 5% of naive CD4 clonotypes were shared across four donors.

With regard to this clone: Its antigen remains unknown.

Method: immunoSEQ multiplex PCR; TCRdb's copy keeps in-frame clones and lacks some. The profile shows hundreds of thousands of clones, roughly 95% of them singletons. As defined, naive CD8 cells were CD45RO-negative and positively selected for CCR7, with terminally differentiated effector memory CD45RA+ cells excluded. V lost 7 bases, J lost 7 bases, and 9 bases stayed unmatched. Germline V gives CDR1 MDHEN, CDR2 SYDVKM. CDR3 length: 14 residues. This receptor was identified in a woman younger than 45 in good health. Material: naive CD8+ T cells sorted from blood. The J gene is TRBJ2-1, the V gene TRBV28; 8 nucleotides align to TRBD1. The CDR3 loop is CASKVQGAGNEQFF. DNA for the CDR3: TGTGCCAGCAAGGTTCAGGGGGCTGGGAATGAGCAGTTCTTC. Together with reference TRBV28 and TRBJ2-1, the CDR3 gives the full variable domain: DVKVTQSSRYLVKRTGEKVFLECVQDMDHENMFWYRQDPGLGLRLIYFSYDVKMKEKGDIPEGYSVSREKKERFSLILESASTNQTSMYLCASKVQGAGNEQFFGPGTRLTVL.